This T cell receptor beta chain stems from a study of T cell responses to AZD1222 COVID-19 vaccine. On the study more broadly: Researchers grouped second doses given at about 4 or about 12 weeks into one pool.

As to this clone: Its target is unknown.

The assay was immunoSEQ multiplex PCR, and TCRdb's table has in-frame clones only and misses some. The sample shows about 100,000 clones, over 90% of them seen only once. Germline V CDR1 and CDR2: MDHEN, SYDVKM. Trimming stripped 3 bases from V and 7 bases from J, with 16 bases between. CDR3 size: 14 residues. Findings of the study overall: Repertoires were obtained only post-peak T cell response. Spike-specific TCR breadth and depth rose after two AZD1222 doses. Vaccine-associated CD4 TCRs ranged over spike, dominating at 160-218 and 743-854.

The TCR was taken from an adult in good health. The material sequenced was peripheral blood, taken on day 0 of AZD1222 vaccination. The chain links TRBV28 to TRBJ2-7; D perhaps matches TRBD1 (5 bases). The CDR3: CASSLGSSRGEQYF. The CDR3 coding sequence is TGTGCCAGCAGTTTGGGTTCCTCTAGGGGTGAGCAGTACTTC.